The clone carrying this TCR beta chain was seen ten or more times. Its antigen is undetermined. V was clipped by 4 bases and J by 2 bases, with 10 bases between them. CDR1 SGHKS and CDR2 YYEKEE come from the germline V gene (reference sequence). This CDR3 has 13 residues. The sample belongs to a study of beta chain features in type 1 diabetes. Study-level findings and limits: Across all four CD4+ subsets, people with type 1 diabetes showed modestly shorter TCRB CDR3s.

All of the isolated RNA was reverse transcribed, so expressed TCRB transcripts were sequenced. The assay was immunoSEQ multiplex PCR, and TCRdb's table has in-frame clones only and misses some. The table has about 390,000 clones, 9.5% to 10% seen once. The sequence derives from a young man with type 1 diabetes. The chain employs TRBV5-5 and TRBJ2-7; D is perhaps TRBD1 or TRBD2 (6 bases each). Sample: central memory CD4+ T cells from blood. In DNA form, the CDR3 reads TGTGCCAGCAGCCGGGGGCTTCCCTACGAGCAGTACTTC. It is translated as CASSRGLPYEQYF. Drawing the rest from reference TRBV5-5 and TRBJ2-7, the complete variable domain is DAGVTQSPTHLIKTRGQQVTLRCSPISGHKSVSWYQQVLGQGPQFIFQYYEKEERGRGNFPDRFSARQFPNYSSELNVNALLLGDSALYLCASSRGLPYEQYFGPGTRLTVT.